The 16 T cell receptor beta chains listed next were all sequenced from one sample in a study of cytomegalovirus exposure and HLA in healthy donors. Primers: 60 Vbeta forward and 13 Jbeta reverse. Sequencing was performed with immunoSEQ multiplex PCR; in TCRdb, only in-frame clones are kept and a portion is missing. The sample lists some 130,000 clones, approximately 80% seen once, with under 3.5% in the top ten. The sequencing sample was made of PBMCs. Every receptor here comes from a male donor in good health and CMV-seronegative.

This chain uses TRBV6-5 with TRBJ1-4; the match to TRBD1 covers 8 bases. Germline CDR1 is MNHEY and CDR2 is SVGAGI. With 4 bases clipped from V and 4 bases from J, the junction kept 5 bases outside the gene matches. The CDR3 extends over 15 amino acids. The CDR3 protein is CASSSPTGGNEKLFF. CDR3 DNA sequence: TGTGCCAGCAGTTCCCCAACAGGGGGTAATGAAAAACTGTTTTTT.

The count of this clone is one. The genes are TRBV2 and TRBJ1-6; D not resolved. Germline V gene data show CDR1 as SNHLY and CDR2 as FYNNEI. This CDR3 spans 12 amino acids. Between the trimmed V and J ends, which lost 7 bases and 13 bases, there was a span of 14 bases. DNA for the CDR3: TGTGCCAGCAAGGCGGCGGTGCTGCCCCTCCACTTT. Its protein product is CASKAAVLPLHF.

This chain joins TRBV6-5 and TRBJ2-3; D unresolved. The CDR3 runs to 14 residues. The V gene lost 0 bases and the J gene lost 0 bases, with 4 bases spanning the gap. Per germline, CDR1 MNHEY and CDR2 SVGAGI. CDR3 protein: CASSYSESTDTQYF. CDR3 in DNA: TGTGCCAGCAGTTACTCGGAGAGCACAGATACGCAGTATTTT.

This clone came up a few times. The same CDR3 arises from other DNA sequences in this sample as well. This chain uses TRBV18 with TRBJ1-4; 12 nucleotides line up with TRBD1. This CDR3 has 17 residues. V was pared by 2 bases and J by 4 bases, with 5 bases of the junction left unmatched. Germline V CDR1 and CDR2: KGHSH, LQKENI. CDR3 amino acids: CASSPGDRGLVNEKLFF. The CDR3 DNA sequence: TGTGCCAGCTCACCAGGGGACAGGGGGCTCGTTAATGAAAAACTGTTTTTT. Full variable domain (outside the CDR3, taken from reference TRBV18 and TRBJ1-4): NAGVMQNPRHLVRRRGQEARLRCSPMKGHSHVYWYRQLPEEGLKFMVYLQKENIIDESGMPKERFSAEFPKEGPSILRIQQVVRGDSAAYFCASSPGDRGLVNEKLFFGSGTQLSVL.

The chain couples TRBV6-4 to TRBJ2-1, with D maybe TRBD1 (6 bases). This CDR3 region has 13 residues. The germline V and J ends were trimmed by 2 bases and 8 bases, with 10 bases remaining between them. The germline V gene has CDR1 MRHNA and CDR2 SNTAGT. CDR3 coding DNA: TGTGCCAGCAGTGACGGGGACACCGATGAGCAGTTCTTC. Its translation is CASSDGDTDEQFF.

This clone was observed a few times. The chain employs TRBV5-6 and TRBJ2-3; the match to TRBD2 covers 11 bases. Trimming at V came to 0 bases and at J to 3 bases, leaving 3 bases not matched to a gene. The germline gives CDR1 SGHDT, CDR2 YYEEEE. This CDR3 has 16 amino acids. The CDR3 sequence: CASSLALAGGTDTQYF. The CDR3 nucleotides are TGTGCCAGCAGCTTGGCCCTAGCGGGAGGAACAGATACGCAGTATTTT.

This chain uses TRBV19 with TRBJ1-2, with D possibly being TRBD1 (5 bases). CDR1 is LNHDA, CDR2 SQIVND, per germline (reference sequence). The CDR3 spans 16 residues. Trimming shortened V by 0 bases and J by 4 bases, and 15 bases separated the two germline ends. The CDR3 bases are TGTGCCAGTAGTATAGATCTATTTAGGGGAATCTATGGCTACACCTTC. Translation gives CASSIDLFRGIYGYTF.

The gene calls are TRBV18 and TRBJ1-2; TRBD1 matches 7 bases. CDR1 is KGHSH, CDR2 LQKENI, per germline. CDR3 size: 18 residues. V shed 4 bases, J shed 8 bases, and the junction held 22 bases outside the gene matches. The CDR3 region has the DNA TGTGCCAGCTCACGGGGACCGGGACAGTCGGGTAGTCGAGGCGGCTACACCTTC. Encoded protein: CASSRGPGQSGSRGGYTF.

This chain uses TRBV7-2 with TRBJ2-7, with 8 bases that match TRBD2. This CDR3 spans 14 amino acids. V shed 5 bases and J 3 bases; nucleotides not matched to a gene: 6. Germline-derived CDR1 and CDR2 are SGHTA and FQGNSA. CDR3 bases: TGTGCCAGCAGCCTTAGCGGGGAATACTACGAGCAGTACTTC. This gives the protein CASSLSGEYYEQYF.

This chain uses TRBV13 with TRBJ1-1; 7 bases are shared with TRBD1. Germline CDR1 reads PRHDT; CDR2 reads FYEKMQ (reference sequence). The CDR3 length is 16 residues. V was pared by 2 bases and J by 7 bases, with 13 bases of the junction left unmatched. CDR3 nucleotide sequence: TGTGCCAGCAGCTTATCAGGGGGTGGTCGTGAGCTTGAAGCTTTCTTT. The encoded protein is CASSLSGGGRELEAFF. The entire variable domain, with the rest obtained from reference TRBV13 and TRBJ1-1, is as follows: AAGVIQSPRHLIKEKRETATLKCYPIPRHDTVYWYQQGPGQDPQFLISFYEKMQSDKGSIPDRFSAQQFSDYHSELNMSSLELGDSALYFCASSLSGGGRELEAFFGQGTRLTVV.

V gene TRBV4-2 combines with J gene TRBJ2-7, with D possibly being TRBD2 (5 bases). Trimming removed 0 bases at V and 1 base at J, with 10 bases between. From germline, CDR1 is LGHNA and CDR2 YNFKEQ. The CDR3 consists of 15 residues. The CDR3 region is CASSQDYRGSYEQYF. Here the CDR3 DNA reads TGTGCCAGCAGCCAAGATTACAGAGGGTCCTACGAGCAGTACTTC.

The chain employs TRBV14 and TRBJ2-5, with D perhaps matching TRBD1 (6 bases). The CDR3 loop spans 12 amino acids. Trimming removed 4 bases at V and 11 bases at J, with 14 bases between. The germline V gene has CDR1 SGHDN and CDR2 FVKESK. CDR3 bases: TGTGCCAGCAGCCTACAGGGAATTGAGCAGTACTTC. Translating gives CASSLQGIEQYF. The complete variable domain, with remaining parts taken from reference TRBV14 and TRBJ2-5, reads EAGVTQFPSHSVIEKGQTVTLRCDPISGHDNLYWYRRVMGKEIKFLLHFVKESKQDESGMPNNRFLAERTGGTYSTLKVQPAELEDSGVYFCASSLQGIEQYFGPGTRLLVL.

V is TRBV5-1 and J is TRBJ2-7; D not resolved. The CDR3 spans 14 residues. Germline assignment: CDR1 SGHRS and CDR2 YFSETQ. Trimming left V 1 base short and J 1 base short, with 9 bases between. The CDR3: CASSLSASSYEQYF. The CDR3 nucleotides are TGCGCCAGCAGCTTGAGTGCCAGTTCCTACGAGCAGTACTTC.

The chain combines TRBV12-5 with TRBJ2-3; 8 nucleotides agree with TRBD1. CDR1 and CDR2 from the germline V gene are LGHNT and FRNRAP. The CDR3 covers 17 residues. V lost 0 bases, J lost 4 bases, and 9 bases stayed unmatched. CDR3 coding DNA: TGTGCTAGTGGTTTGGTACCCCCCGGACAGGGCTCAGATACGCAGTATTTT. As protein: CASGLVPPGQGSDTQYF.

V and J are TRBV5-1 and TRBJ2-1; D is uncertain. Trimming pared 3 bases from V and 0 bases from J, leaving 10 bases between. This CDR3 contains 15 residues. Germline CDR1 SGHRS, CDR2 YFSETQ. CDR3 loop: CASSSGLNSYNEQFF. Written as DNA, the CDR3 is TGCGCCAGCAGCTCCGGTTTAAACTCCTACAATGAGCAGTTCTTC.

This chain links TRBV6-6 with TRBJ2-1, with 8 nucleotides matching TRBD1. V was clipped by 7 bases and J by 2 bases; unmatched bases: 4. Germline-derived CDR1 and CDR2 are MNHNY and SVGAGI (reference sequence). This CDR3 comprises 14 residues. The CDR3 loop is CASNDRGPYNEQFF. The CDR3 region has the DNA TGTGCCAGCAACGACAGGGGACCCTACAATGAGCAGTTCTTC.